This T cell receptor (beta chain) is drawn from a study of human T cells and chemical hapten exposure. Per the germline V gene, CDR1 is SGHVS and CDR2 is FQNEAQ. Trimming removed 6 bases from V and 2 bases from J, with 16 bases in between. The CDR3 loop spans 15 amino acids. TCRdb called the RACE reads again in MiXCR, with one record for every CDR3 protein. The sample lists 340,000 or so distinct CDR3 sequences; under 9% were seen once. This clonotype was seen repeatedly, ten times or more. Time point defined: patch test 1, 2 weeks after DPC sensitization. Described treatment: therapeutic diphenylcyclopropenone sensitization with weekly scalp DPC.

This TCR was sampled from a woman between 18 and 29 years old with alopecia areata. Some clones in this sample may be carry-over from other donors' samples. The sample consisted of whole blood, taken in connection with sensitization to the hapten diphenylcyclopropenone (DPC). The chain combines TRBV7-8 with TRBJ2-5, with D perhaps assigned TRBD1 or TRBD2 (6 bases each). The CDR3 loop is CASREGRQGQETQYF. In DNA form, the CDR3 reads TGTGCCAGCAGGGAAGGGAGGCAGGGGCAAGAGACCCAGTACTTC.